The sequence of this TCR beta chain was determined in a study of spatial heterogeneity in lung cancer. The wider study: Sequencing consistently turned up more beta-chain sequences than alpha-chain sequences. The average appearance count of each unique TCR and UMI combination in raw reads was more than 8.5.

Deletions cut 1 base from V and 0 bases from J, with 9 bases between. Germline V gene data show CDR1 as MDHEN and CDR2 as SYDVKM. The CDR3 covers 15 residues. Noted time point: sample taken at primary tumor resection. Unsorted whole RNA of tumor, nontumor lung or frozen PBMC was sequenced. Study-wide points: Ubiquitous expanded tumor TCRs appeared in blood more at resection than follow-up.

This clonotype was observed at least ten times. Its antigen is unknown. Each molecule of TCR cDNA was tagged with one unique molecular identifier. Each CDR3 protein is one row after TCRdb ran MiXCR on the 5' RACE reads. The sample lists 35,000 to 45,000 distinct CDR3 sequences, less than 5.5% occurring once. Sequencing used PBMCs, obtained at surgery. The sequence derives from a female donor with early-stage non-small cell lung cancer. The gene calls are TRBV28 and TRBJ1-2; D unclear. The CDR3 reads CASSLFTGSNYGYTF. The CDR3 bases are TGTGCCAGCAGTTTATTTACTGGGTCTAACTATGGCTACACCTTC.